Below are 28 T cell receptor beta chains sequenced from a single sample in a study of cytomegalovirus exposure and HLA in healthy donors. 13 Jbeta primers and 60 Vbeta primers were used for the PCR. The assay was immunoSEQ multiplex PCR, and TCRdb's table has in-frame clones only and misses some. The data contain approximately 130,000 clones, roughly four fifths of them singletons. Sequences were obtained from PBMCs. The receptors come from a woman aged 40 to 50 in good health and CMV-seropositive.

In DNA form, the CDR3 reads TGTGCCTGGAGTAGTACCGCTAGTCGCTACACCTTC. Its translation: CAWSSTASRYTF. The chain links TRBV30 to TRBJ1-2; D is uncertain. Germline values: CDR1 GTSNPN, CDR2 SVGIG (reference sequence). The V gene lost 2 bases and the J gene lost 9 bases, with 13 bases spanning the gap. This CDR3 contains 12 residues. Together with reference TRBV30 and TRBJ1-2, the CDR3 gives the full variable domain: SQTIHQWPATLVQPVGSPLSLECTVEGTSNPNLYWYRQAAGRGLQLLFYSVGIGQISSEVPQNLSASRPQDRQFILSSKKLLLSDSGFYLCAWSSTASRYTFGSGTRLTVV.

This clone is judged medium-sized. V and J are TRBV10-3 and TRBJ2-7; 13 bases are shared with TRBD2. Germline V gives CDR1 ENHRY, CDR2 SYGVKD. The V segment lost 4 bases and the J segment 0 bases; nucleotides outside the gene matches: 6. There are 17 residues in the CDR3. The CDR3 reads CAISGTSGRVNSYEQYF. Written as DNA, the CDR3 is TGTGCCATCAGTGGGACTAGCGGGAGAGTAAACTCCTACGAGCAGTACTTC.

This chain links TRBV11-1 with TRBJ2-7, with D possibly being TRBD1 (5 bases). Trimming removed 5 bases from V and 0 bases from J, with 20 bases in between. The CDR3 has 17 residues. Germline-derived CDR1 and CDR2 are SGHAT and FQDESV (reference sequence). The CDR3 protein is CASSRGGVQGFSYEQYF. The CDR3 nucleotides read TGTGCCAGCAGCCGTGGTGGGGTGCAGGGTTTCTCCTACGAGCAGTACTTC.

This rearrangement joins TRBV29-1 to TRBJ2-1; tentatively, D is TRBD2 (8 bases). Germline V gene sequence: CDR1 SQVTM, CDR2 ANQGSEA. The CDR3 has 18 amino acids. V lost 4 bases to trimming and J lost 0 bases, with 22 bases between them. The CDR3 protein is CSVAGGTVGEHSYNEQFF. The DNA of the CDR3 is TGCAGCGTTGCGGGAGGGACAGTAGGTGAACACTCCTACAATGAGCAGTTCTTC.

V and J are TRBV6-6 and TRBJ2-2, with 8 bases fitting TRBD1. The CDR3 length is 16 residues. V lost 7 bases, J lost 3 bases, and 10 bases stayed unmatched. Germline CDR1 MNHNY, CDR2 SVGAGI (reference sequence). This chain's CDR3 is CASTEPGQVYTGELFF. In DNA form, the CDR3 reads TGTGCCAGCACCGAACCGGGACAGGTCTACACCGGGGAGCTGTTTTTT.

The V gene is TRBV7-3, the J gene TRBJ2-7, with D possibly being TRBD1 (5 bases). Germline CDR1 SGHTA, CDR2 FQGTGA. V was trimmed by 3 bases and J by 3 bases, leaving 12 bases between them. The CDR3 extends over 14 amino acids. The CDR3 bases are TGTGCCAGCAGCTTCTCCCAGGGTAACTACGAGCAGTACTTC. Translation: CASSFSQGNYEQYF.

The chain combines TRBV5-5 with TRBJ2-3, with TRBD2 matching 10 bases. Germline V lookup: CDR1 SGHKS, CDR2 YYEKEE (reference sequence). This CDR3 contains 16 residues. V was pared by 4 bases and J by 2 bases, with 7 bases of the junction left unmatched. This CDR3 reads CASSMERGGPTDTQYF. Here the CDR3 DNA reads TGTGCCAGCAGCATGGAGCGGGGGGGCCCCACAGATACGCAGTATTTT.

This chain joins TRBV5-4 and TRBJ2-7; 8 bases are shared with TRBD1. Per the germline V gene, CDR1 is SGHNT and CDR2 is YYREEE (reference sequence). V was pared by 3 bases and J by 3 bases, with 8 bases of the junction left unmatched. The CDR3 contains 15 residues. The CDR3: CASSSRGLVDYEQYF. CDR3 nucleotides: TGTGCCAGCAGCTCCAGGGGGCTAGTCGACTACGAGCAGTACTTC.

The rearrangement links TRBV6-1 to TRBJ2-1; 9 nucleotides agree with TRBD2. Germline CDR1 MNHNS, CDR2 SASEGT. The junction had 5 bases not matched to a gene; V was cut back by 2 bases and J by 0 bases. This CDR3 spans 17 amino acids. The DNA of the CDR3 is TGTGCCAGCAGTGAAAGGCGGGGGGGATCCTCCTACAATGAGCAGTTCTTC. Amino acid sequence: CASSERRGGSSYNEQFF.

This CDR3 reads CASSAIRVETQYF. CDR3 DNA sequence: TGTGCCAGCAGTGCGATTCGGGTAGAGACCCAGTACTTC. The chain has TRBV6-1 and TRBJ2-5, with unresolved D. CDR1 and CDR2 from the germline V gene are MNHNS and SASEGT. Trimming left V 4 bases short and J 4 bases short, with 10 bases between. The CDR3 spans 13 residues.

The chain joins TRBV13 to TRBJ1-6; D perhaps matches TRBD1 (6 bases). The CDR3 is 14 residues long. Trimming cost V 5 bases and J 9 bases, with 14 bases left between them. The V gene's germline CDR1 is PRHDT and CDR2 FYEKMQ (reference sequence). DNA of the CDR3: TGTGCCAGCAGCCCCGGGACAACGGGTTCACCCCTCCACTTT. Translation: CASSPGTTGSPLHF.

The rearrangement uses TRBV6-6 and TRBJ1-1; D perhaps matches TRBD1 (6 bases). The ends were cut back, 0 bases at V and 8 bases at J, with 7 bases in the middle. CDR1 MNHNY and CDR2 SVGAGI come from the germline V gene (reference sequence). The CDR3 contains 12 residues. In DNA, the CDR3 is TGTGCCAGCAGTTACTCGACAGGAGAAGCTTTCTTT. It is translated as CASSYSTGEAFF.

The genes are TRBV29-1 and TRBJ1-2; D is perhaps TRBD1 (5 bases). CDR1 is SQVTM and CDR2 is ANQGSEA in the germline V gene. With 1 base removed from V and 0 bases from J, the gap between germline ends came to 9 bases. This CDR3 has 14 residues. The CDR3 loop reads CSVEVLRANYGYTF. The CDR3 coding sequence is TGCAGCGTTGAAGTGCTCAGGGCTAACTATGGCTACACCTTC.

V and J are TRBV1 and TRBJ1-1. TRBV1 is a known pseudogene. The CDR3 sequence is 20 residues long. The CDR3 loop is CTSSQGSTPGLRWGNTEAFF. CDR3 nucleotides: TGCACCAGCAGCCAAGGCTCAACCCCGGGACTCCGATGGGGGAACACTGAAGCTTTCTTT.

Only one count was recorded for this clone. The V gene is TRBV6-5, the J gene TRBJ1-2, with 7 bases fitting TRBD1. The CDR3 loop spans 14 amino acids. Germline V CDR1 and CDR2: MNHEY, SVGAGI. Germline trimming cut 6 bases from V and 8 bases from J; bases unmatched to any gene: 12. CDR3 loop: CASRIQQGFNGYTF. The CDR3 nucleotides read TGTGCCAGCAGGATCCAACAGGGGTTTAACGGCTACACCTTC.

This chain connects TRBV5-1 to TRBJ2-7; 10 bases are shared with TRBD1. Germline CDR1 SGHRS, CDR2 YFSETQ. The V gene end was trimmed by 4 bases and the J gene end by 7 bases; junction bases not matched to a gene: 5. The CDR3 is made up of 13 amino acids. The CDR3 is CASSPRTGGEQYF. The CDR3 DNA reads TGCGCCAGCAGCCCCCGGACAGGGGGGGAGCAGTACTTC.

As for this clone: The conserved closing phenylalanine or tryptophan is absent in this CDR3, likely reflecting a read error. No DNA is shown, since the ends of the CDR3 on it are uncertain; the CDR3 is the one TCRdb lists. This rearrangement joins TRBV5-7 to TRBJ2-7; the table's TRBD2 call for D was not verified on the DNA. TRBV5-7 is recorded as an ORF, its role being uncertain. The CDR3 totals 12 residues, both ends included. The CDR3 reads CASSLGPPGLAR.

The V gene is TRBV10-3, the J gene TRBJ2-1; 9 nucleotides align to TRBD2. The V segment lost 4 bases and the J segment 7 bases; nucleotides outside the gene matches: 8. Germline CDR1 is ENHRY and CDR2 is SYGVKD. CDR3 length: 15 amino acids. The CDR3 region is CAISAGGRASNEQFF. The CDR3 bases are TGTGCCATCAGTGCAGGCGGGAGGGCCTCAAATGAGCAGTTCTTC.

This clone was detected a few times. This same CDR3 is encoded by further DNA sequences in the sample. For the CDR3, the DNA is TGTGCCAGCAGCTTAGCGCACCAGGGGAACACTGAAGCTTTCTTT. Translation gives CASSLAHQGNTEAFF. V gene TRBV7-9 combines with J gene TRBJ1-1; D may be TRBD1 (5 bases). V was trimmed by 0 bases and J by 1 base, leaving 9 bases between them. Germline V gives CDR1 SEHNR, CDR2 FQNEAQ (reference sequence). This CDR3 comprises 15 residues.

This clone showed up just once. The gene calls are TRBV27 and TRBJ2-7, with D perhaps matching TRBD2 (6 bases). The CDR3 totals 13 residues. Trimming removed 6 bases from V and 5 bases from J, with 14 bases in between. Germline CDR1 MNHEY, CDR2 SMNVEV (reference sequence). CDR3 bases: TGTGCCAGCAGCGCGACTAGTTTCAACGAGCAGTACTTC. Its protein is CASSATSFNEQYF.

This chain joins TRBV6-5 and TRBJ2-3, with 9 bases aligning to TRBD2. The V segment lost 8 bases and the J segment 0 bases; nucleotides outside the gene matches: 6. The CDR3 runs 15 residues. From germline, CDR1 is MNHEY and CDR2 SVGAGI. The CDR3 DNA sequence: TGTGCCAGCCGTCCTAGCGGGGCTAGCACAGATACGCAGTATTTT. Translated, it gives CASRPSGASTDTQYF.

The chain uses TRBV6-1 and TRBJ2-1; 12 nucleotides match TRBD2. This CDR3 has 16 amino acids. The germline gives CDR1 MNHNS, CDR2 SASEGT. Germline trimming cut 4 bases from V and 10 bases from J; bases unmatched to any gene: 11. CDR3 protein: CASSAPSGRVVREQFF. CDR3 DNA: TGTGCCAGCAGTGCCCCTAGCGGGAGGGTCGTAAGGGAGCAGTTCTTC.

This sequence joins TRBV19 and TRBJ2-5; 9 nucleotides line up with TRBD1. Germline V gene data show CDR1 as LNHDA and CDR2 as SQIVND (reference sequence). V was clipped by 7 bases and J by 5 bases; unmatched bases: 5. The length of the CDR3 is 13 residues. The chain's CDR3 is CASKGQGYETQYF. The DNA for the CDR3 is TGTGCCAGTAAGGGACAGGGTTACGAGACCCAGTACTTC.

The V and J genes are TRBV4-3 and TRBJ2-7; 7 bases map to TRBD2. Per germline, CDR1 LGHNA and CDR2 YSLEER. This CDR3 has 14 residues. With V trimmed by 1 base and J by 3 bases, 3 bases remained unmatched. This CDR3 is CASSQAGGHYEQYF. The CDR3 bases are TGCGCCAGCAGCCAAGCGGGAGGACACTACGAGCAGTACTTC.

The CDR3 DNA reads as TGTGCCAGCAGCTTAGGGACAATAAGCACTGAAGCTTTCTTT. Its protein product is CASSLGTISTEAFF. The rearrangement links TRBV7-2 to TRBJ1-1; the D gene is possibly TRBD1 (5 bases). The CDR3 is 14 amino acids. With 1 base removed from V and 4 bases from J, the gap between germline ends came to 10 bases. In germline, CDR1 is SGHTA, CDR2 FQGNSA.

The chain recombines TRBV13 with TRBJ1-6; D gene ambiguous. The germline V gene encodes CDR1 PRHDT and CDR2 FYEKMQ (reference sequence). This CDR3 is built from 13 residues. V gave up 2 bases and J gave up 7 bases, with 6 bases separating them. This chain's CDR3 is CASSLRGNSPLHF. The CDR3 DNA is TGTGCCAGCAGCTTAAGAGGGAATTCACCCCTCCACTTT.

The chain combines TRBV11-2 with TRBJ2-1, with 7 bases aligning to TRBD2. The CDR3 contains 17 residues. CDR1 is SGHAT and CDR2 is FQNNGV in the germline V gene. V shed 4 bases and J 3 bases; nucleotides not matched to a gene: 12. The chain's CDR3 is CASSYLTSSRHYNEQFF. For the CDR3, the DNA is TGTGCCAGCAGCTACCTGACTAGCAGCCGACACTACAATGAGCAGTTCTTC.

The chain couples TRBV18 to TRBJ1-1; 8 bases match TRBD1. The V segment lost 5 bases and the J segment 2 bases; nucleotides outside the gene matches: 1. The CDR3 sequence is 13 residues long. Germline CDR1 KGHSH, CDR2 LQKENI. This chain's CDR3 is CASSGQGNTEAFF. CDR3 DNA sequence: TGTGCCAGCTCAGGACAGGGTAACACTGAAGCTTTCTTT.